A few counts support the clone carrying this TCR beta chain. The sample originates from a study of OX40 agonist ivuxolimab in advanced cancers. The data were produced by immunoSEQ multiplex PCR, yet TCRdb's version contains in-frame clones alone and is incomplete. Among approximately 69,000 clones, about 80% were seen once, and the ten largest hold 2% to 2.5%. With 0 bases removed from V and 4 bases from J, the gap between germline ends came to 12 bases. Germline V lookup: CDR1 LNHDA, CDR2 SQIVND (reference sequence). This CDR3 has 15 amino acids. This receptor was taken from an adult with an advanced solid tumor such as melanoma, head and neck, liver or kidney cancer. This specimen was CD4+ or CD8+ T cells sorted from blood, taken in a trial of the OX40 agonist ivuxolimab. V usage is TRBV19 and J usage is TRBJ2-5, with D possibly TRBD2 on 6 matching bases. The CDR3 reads CASSIEGLVGETQYF. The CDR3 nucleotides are TGTGCCAGTAGTATAGAGGGACTCGTCGGAGAGACCCAGTACTTC.